This T cell receptor beta chain comes out of a study of T cell responses to AZD1222 COVID-19 vaccine. Study outcomes and limitations: Receipt of two AZD1222 doses was followed by a rise in Spike-specific TCR breadth and depth.

Points on this clone: Its antigen is currently unknown.

CDR1 and CDR2 (germline): MNHEY, SMNVEV (reference sequence). The CDR3 runs 14 residues. V shed 8 bases and J 4 bases; nucleotides not matched to a gene: 11. The table came from immunoSEQ multiplex PCR; TCRdb's copy has only in-frame clones and leaves some out. Of just over 150,000 clones listed, less than 95% were seen once; the top ten hold around 1.9%. The source material was peripheral blood, sampled on day 0 of AZD1222 vaccination. The rearrangement links TRBV27 to TRBJ2-7, with 7 bases fitting TRBD2. The receptor's source is an adult in good health. The CDR3 DNA is TGTGCCAGCGCCCTGGGGGGGGAGCGTTACGAGCAGTACTTC. Translation: CASALGGERYEQYF.